The next 22 T cell receptor beta chains were all read from a single sample in a study of cytomegalovirus exposure and HLA in healthy donors. TCRdb's copy holds only in-frame clones and misses some; the assay was immunoSEQ multiplex PCR. Among hundreds of thousands of clones, 75% to 90% were seen once, and the ten largest hold around 5.6%. The sequenced material came from PBMCs. All receptors come from a woman aged 18-29 years in good health and CMV-seronegative.

In its sample, this clone was seen a few times. The chain recombines TRBV27 with TRBJ2-7, with a tentative D call TRBD1 (6 bases). Trimming cost V 0 bases and J 0 bases, with 6 bases left between them. Germline V gene lookup returns CDR1 MNHEY and CDR2 SMNVEV (reference sequence). This CDR3 comprises 14 residues. The CDR3 region is CASSLSDSSYEQYF. The DNA for the CDR3 is TGTGCCAGCAGTTTATCGGACAGCTCCTACGAGCAGTACTTC.

CDR3 bases: TGCAGCGGTTCATCAGGGACAGGGGACAGCAATGAGCAGTTCTTC. Translation: CSGSSGTGDSNEQFF. This rearrangement joins TRBV29-1 to TRBJ2-1, with 10 positions matching TRBD1. The ends lost 7 bases at V and 6 bases at J; junction bases unmatched: 12. The CDR3 runs to 15 residues. CDR1 SQVTM and CDR2 ANQGSEA come from the germline V gene.

The chain carries TRBV7-2 and TRBJ1-1; 7 bases map to TRBD1. V was pared by 5 bases and J by 6 bases, with 12 bases of the junction left unmatched. CDR3 size: 15 residues. Germline values: CDR1 SGHTA, CDR2 FQGNSA. CDR3 amino acids: CASSTRQGVPSEAFF. DNA of the CDR3: TGTGCCAGCAGCACGAGACAGGGAGTACCCTCTGAAGCTTTCTTT. Filled out from reference TRBV7-2 and TRBJ1-1, the complete variable domain reads GAGVSQSPSNKVTEKGKDVELRCDPISGHTALYWYRQSLGQGLEFLIYFQGNSAPDKSGLPSDRFSAERTGGSVSTLTIQRTQQEDSAVYLCASSTRQGVPSEAFFGQGTRLTVV.

The chain couples TRBV30 to TRBJ2-1; D possibly corresponds to TRBD1 (6 bases). Germline V gene lookup returns CDR1 GTSNPN and CDR2 SVGIG (reference sequence). The ends were cut back, 4 bases at V and 4 bases at J, with 11 bases in the middle. The CDR3 is 13 amino acids. In nucleotides, the CDR3 is TGTGCCTGGAACTCAGGACAGTACAATGAGCAGTTCTTC. It encodes CAWNSGQYNEQFF.

The chain links TRBV13 to TRBJ1-2, with TRBD1 matching over 10 bases. Looked up from germline, CDR1 is PRHDT and CDR2 is FYEKMQ (reference sequence). V gave up 5 bases and J gave up 4 bases; unmatched junction bases: 7. This CDR3 is 15 amino acids long. CDR3 DNA: TGTGCCAGCAGCGCGGGGACAGGGGACGCCTATGGCTACACCTTC. Translated, it gives CASSAGTGDAYGYTF.

The J gene is TRBJ2-1, the V gene TRBV6-5; D not resolved. Germline V lookup: CDR1 MNHEY, CDR2 SVGAGI. This CDR3 is 13 amino acids long. V lost 3 bases, J lost 2 bases, and 5 bases lay in between. CDR3 in amino acids: CASSYQAYNEQFF. The DNA for the CDR3 is TGTGCCAGCAGTTATCAGGCCTACAATGAGCAGTTCTTC.

The chain has TRBV27 and TRBJ2-7; the match to TRBD2 covers 8 bases. From germline, CDR1 is MNHEY and CDR2 SMNVEV (reference sequence). V lost 0 bases to trimming and J lost 0 bases; unmatched junction nucleotides: 4. The CDR3 length is 16 residues. CDR3 in DNA: TGTGCCAGCAGTTTATCGGGACTAGTAGTCTCCTACGAGCAGTACTTC. Protein product: CASSLSGLVVSYEQYF.

This rearrangement joins TRBV2 to TRBJ2-7; D is possibly TRBD1 or TRBD2 (5 bases each). Germline CDR1 SNHLY, CDR2 FYNNEI. This CDR3 is built from 13 residues. V was clipped by 9 bases and J by 5 bases, with 17 bases between them. The CDR3 DNA reads TGTGCCAGGACCGGGACCCCCGGGGACGAGCAGTACTTC. This codes for CARTGTPGDEQYF. Complete variable domain (other parts from reference TRBV2 and TRBJ2-7): EPEVTQTPSHQVTQMGQEVILRCVPISNHLYFYWYRQILGQKVEFLVSFYNNEISEKSEIFDDQFSVERPDGSNFTLKIRSTKLEDSAMYFCARTGTPGDEQYFGPGTRLTVT.

The chain links TRBV11-2 to TRBJ1-5; no clear D gene. With 1 base removed from V and 4 bases from J, the gap between germline ends came to 11 bases. Germline V gives CDR1 SGHAT, CDR2 FQNNGV. CDR3 length: 15 amino acids. For the CDR3, the DNA is TGTGCCAGCAGCTTAGGGGCTTGGGCGAATCAGCCCCAGCATTTT. Protein: CASSLGAWANQPQHF.

The chain employs TRBV15 and TRBJ1-4; D call uncertain. Germline V gene data show CDR1 as LNHNV and CDR2 as YYDKDF (reference sequence). The CDR3 is made up of 12 amino acids. The ends were cut back, 6 bases at V and 8 bases at J, with 10 bases in the middle. CDR3 sequence: CATSPRSEKLFF. The DNA of the CDR3 is TGTGCCACCAGTCCACGATCCGAAAAACTGTTTTTT.

This chain connects TRBV9 to TRBJ2-7; D may be TRBD1 (8 bases). The CDR3 spans 14 residues. The V and J ends lost 3 bases and 5 bases respectively, with 15 bases between them. The germline CDR1 and CDR2 sequences are SGDLS and YYNGEE. The DNA for the CDR3 is TGTGCCAGCAGCGCCACAGGGGGGGCCGACGAGCAGTACTTC. Amino acids: CASSATGGADEQYF.

The CDR3: CASSEYNEQFF. DNA for the CDR3: TGTGCCAGCAGCGAGTACAATGAGCAGTTCTTC. The gene calls are TRBV9 and TRBJ2-1; D gene uncertain. The CDR3 has 11 residues. Trimming shortened V by 3 bases and J by 4 bases, and 2 bases separated the two germline ends. CDR1 is SGDLS, CDR2 YYNGEE, per germline.

The rearrangement links TRBV29-1 to TRBJ1-2, with 7 bases matching TRBD1. The CDR3 totals 12 residues. Germline trimming cut 8 bases from V and 4 bases from J; bases unmatched to any gene: 7. CDR1 and CDR2 (germline): SQVTM, ANQGSEA. The CDR3 nucleotides read TGCAGCATTCTCGACAGGGCCTATGGCTACACCTTC. This gives the protein CSILDRAYGYTF.

This clone was counted a single time. This chain joins TRBV2 and TRBJ1-1, with 7 bases that match TRBD1. Germline V CDR1 and CDR2: SNHLY, FYNNEI. There are 13 residues in the CDR3. The V gene end was trimmed by 9 bases and the J gene end by 1 base; junction bases not matched to a gene: 5. The DNA for the CDR3 is TGTGCCAGAAAGGGACAGCAGAACACTGAAGCTTTCTTT. Translation gives CARKGQQNTEAFF.

The V call is TRBV29-1, the J call TRBJ1-4; D is uncertain. Germline CDR1 is SQVTM and CDR2 is ANQGSEA. This CDR3 comprises 12 residues. V was pared by 7 bases and J by 8 bases, with 14 bases between. The CDR3 sequence is CSGRDYTEKLFF. CDR3 nucleotide sequence: TGCAGCGGTCGGGATTACACAGAAAAACTGTTTTTT.

V and J are TRBV7-8 and TRBJ2-1; D is ambiguous. V gave up 1 base and J gave up 0 bases, with 7 bases separating them. Germline CDR1 and CDR2: SGHVS and FQNEAQ. The CDR3 spans 15 residues. This chain's CDR3 is CASSLGGGSYNEQFF. CDR3 nucleotides: TGTGCCAGCAGCTTAGGCGGCGGCTCCTACAATGAGCAGTTCTTC.

The chain carries TRBV27 and TRBJ2-7; possibly TRBD1 for D (6 bases). V lost 5 bases and J lost 3, with 14 bases in between. The CDR3 loop spans 14 amino acids. Germline CDR1 reads MNHEY; CDR2 reads SMNVEV (reference sequence). The CDR3 reads CASSADRFNYEQYF. For the CDR3, the DNA is TGTGCCAGCAGTGCTGACAGGTTTAACTACGAGCAGTACTTC.

CDR3 sequence: CASSRNNRETNEKLFF. CDR3 DNA: TGCGCCAGCAGCCGGAACAACAGGGAAACTAATGAAAAACTGTTTTTT. This chain uses TRBV4-1 with TRBJ1-4, with D possibly matching TRBD1 (6 bases). The CDR3 contains 16 residues. The V end was cut by 4 bases, the J end by 1 base, with 13 bases between. CDR1 is MGHRA, CDR2 YSYEKL, per germline.

This chain links TRBV6-1 with TRBJ2-7; D call uncertain. Germline V CDR1 and CDR2: MNHNS, SASEGT. This CDR3 has 15 amino acids. V lost 1 base, J lost 2 bases, and 12 bases lay in between. CDR3 sequence (DNA): TGTGCCAGCAGTGAAGTGGGTGGGCCCCCCTACGAGCAGTACTTC. Translated, it gives CASSEVGGPPYEQYF.

The CDR3 here is CASGTTDTQYF. The CDR3 DNA reads as TGTGCCAGCGGGACTACAGATACGCAGTATTTT. The V call is TRBV2, the J call TRBJ2-3; maybe TRBD2 (6 bases). This CDR3 has 11 residues. Trimming pared 8 bases from V and 3 bases from J, leaving 6 bases between. The germline CDR1 and CDR2 sequences are SNHLY and FYNNEI.

V is TRBV27 and J is TRBJ2-7, with TRBD1 identical over 8 bases. CDR1 is MNHEY and CDR2 is SMNVEV in the germline V gene (reference sequence). The CDR3 sequence is 15 residues long. The ends lost 6 bases at V and 7 bases at J; junction bases unmatched: 14. This chain's CDR3 is CASSPQGQGAGEQYF. The CDR3 DNA reads TGTGCCAGCAGCCCGCAGGGCCAGGGGGCTGGGGAGCAGTACTTC.

As for this clone: This same CDR3 is encoded by further DNA sequences in the sample. The chain employs TRBV18 and TRBJ1-2; D gene uncertain. The CDR3 is 13 residues long. V gave up 3 bases and J gave up 1 base, with 6 bases separating them. Germline CDR1 KGHSH, CDR2 LQKENI. The CDR3 loop reads CASSPRDNYGYTF. CDR3 nucleotide sequence: TGTGCCAGCTCACCTCGAGATAACTATGGCTACACCTTC.